These 6 T cell receptor beta chains originate from one sample sequenced in a study of cytomegalovirus exposure and HLA in healthy donors. Clones were read by immunoSEQ multiplex PCR, and TCRdb kept only the in-frame ones, dropping some. Seen here are about 110,000 clones, 88% observed once, and the top ten hold more than 1.5%. Input material: PBMCs. These receptors were obtained from a woman between 18 and 29 years old in good health and CMV-seropositive.

The CDR3 DNA reads TGTGCCAGCTCACTTTTAATCAGGCAATCCTCACCCCTCCACTTT. Its translation: CASSLLIRQSSPLHF. This rearrangement joins TRBV18 to TRBJ1-6, with unresolved D. Trimming took off 4 bases at V and 10 bases at J, with 17 bases between the two ends. CDR1 and CDR2 (germline): KGHSH, LQKENI. The CDR3 is 15 amino acids. The full variable domain, its missing parts supplied by reference TRBV18 and TRBJ1-6, is NAGVMQNPRHLVRRRGQEARLRCSPMKGHSHVYWYRQLPEEGLKFMVYLQKENIIDESGMPKERFSAEFPKEGPSILRIQQVVRGDSAAYFCASSLLIRQSSPLHFGNGTRLTVT.

This chain links TRBV11-2 with TRBJ1-6; D is unclear. Trimming cost V 0 bases and J 9 bases, with 9 bases left between them. CDR3 length equals 14 residues. Germline values: CDR1 SGHAT, CDR2 FQNNGV. CDR3 loop: CASSLEVGGSPLHF. The CDR3 DNA sequence: TGTGCCAGCAGCTTAGAAGTTGGAGGTTCACCCCTCCACTTT.

This chain links TRBV5-4 with TRBJ2-5; 7 bases fit TRBD2. Germline V CDR1 and CDR2: SGHNT, YYREEE (reference sequence). With 0 bases clipped from V and 4 bases from J, the junction kept 12 bases outside the gene matches. The CDR3 covers 17 residues. The CDR3 DNA follows: TGTGCCAGCAGCTTGGGGTCCAGCGGGGCCGGGGGAGAGACCCAGTACTTC. Translating it yields CASSLGSSGAGGETQYF.

The chain recombines TRBV18 with TRBJ1-4; 7 bases match TRBD1. This CDR3 has 15 amino acids. Per the germline V gene, CDR1 is KGHSH and CDR2 is LQKENI. V gave up 5 bases and J gave up 2 bases; unmatched junction bases: 5. CDR3 loop: CASSARQGTNEKLFF. The CDR3 DNA is TGTGCCAGCTCAGCCCGACAGGGCACTAATGAAAAACTGTTTTTT.

The chain is built from TRBV11-2 and TRBJ2-7, with 11 nucleotides matching TRBD1. The CDR3 has 15 amino acids. V shed 2 bases, J shed 8 bases, and the junction held 8 bases outside the gene matches. Germline assignment: CDR1 SGHAT and CDR2 FQNNGV. CDR3 coding DNA: TGTGCCAGCAGCTTATTCCGGACAGGGGGCACGCAGCAGTACGTC. Translating it yields CASSLFRTGGTQQYV.

The chain couples TRBV6-1 to TRBJ2-1; D may be TRBD1 (6 bases). The germline V and J ends were trimmed by 4 bases and 6 bases, with 19 bases remaining between them. Germline lookup yields CDR1 MNHNS and CDR2 SASEGT. There are 16 residues in the CDR3. CDR3 DNA sequence: TGTGCCAGCAGTGTGTGGTTTGGGGACAAATCCAATGAGCAGTTCTTC. Encoded protein: CASSVWFGDKSNEQFF.